This TCR beta chain was sequenced during a study of cytomegalovirus exposure and HLA in healthy donors. Overall study findings and caveats: Using the classifier, cytomegalovirus status was reportedly diagnosed with high specificity and sensitivity. Cytomegalovirus-associated status was assigned to approximately 160 TCR beta chains. A later analysis reportedly found that, within productive TCRs, an Asian-associated ancestry cluster had fewer N-insertions than the mean observed across the approximately 700 donors.

The CDR3 runs to 13 residues. Germline assignment: CDR1 LGHNA and CDR2 YNFKEQ. Germline trimming cut 2 bases from V and 3 bases from J; bases unmatched to any gene: 1. PCR used 60 Vbeta primers and 13 Jbeta primers. The assay was immunoSEQ multiplex PCR, and TCRdb's table has in-frame clones only and misses some. The repertoire includes 90,000 or so clones, approximately 80% of them detected once, and approximately 3.6% sits in the top ten. This clone was detected once. The antigen remains unidentified. Sequenced input: PBMCs. The sequence was obtained from a man between 50 and 59 years old in good health and CMV-seronegative. This rearrangement joins TRBV4-2 to TRBJ2-7; 7 nucleotides agree with TRBD2. The CDR3 sequence is CASSQPSGYEQYF. CDR3 DNA: TGTGCCAGCAGCCAACCTAGCGGCTACGAGCAGTACTTC.